The T cell receptor (beta chain) under discussion was sequenced for a study of vaccination and CD4 T cells after COVID-19. Specified treatment: approximately 9-day PBMC culture with coronavirus spike peptide pools or control peptides (ViraFEST assay). This clonotype was seen more than once but under ten times. Its antigen is as yet unknown. Germline V gives CDR1 DFQATT, CDR2 SNEGSKA (reference sequence). Trimming took off 8 bases at V and 3 bases at J, with 11 bases between the two ends. This CDR3 comprises 11 residues. The Oncomine TCR Beta short-read assay was applied to DNA of cultured CD4+ T cells. TCRdb analysed the PCR reads with MiXCR anew, one entry per CDR3 protein. The sample holds around 16,000 distinct CDR3 sequences; about 59% are singletons and the top ten take 20%.

The sample consisted of CD4+ T cells from blood, cultured in vitro, taken before SARS-CoV-2 vaccination. The chain couples TRBV20-1 to TRBJ2-7; D is perhaps TRBD2 (6 bases). This TCR was sampled from a human donor who had recovered from COVID-19. CDR3 region: CSTPGDYEQYF. The CDR3 region has the DNA TGCAGTACCCCGGGAGACTACGAGCAGTACTTC.